This TCR beta chain was found in a study of cytomegalovirus exposure and HLA in healthy donors. Findings and limits, study-wide: Fewer N-insertions (relative to the roughly 700-donor mean) were reportedly seen in an Asian-associated ancestry cluster in a later analysis.

Participants comprised healthy donors of bone marrow. This clone was observed a handful of times. Its target is not known. The CDR3 is 14 residues long. Germline loops: CDR1 SGDLS, CDR2 YYNGEE. Trimming shortened V by 4 bases and J by 6 bases, and 15 bases separated the two germline ends. The PCR used 60 Vbeta and 13 Jbeta primers. Here immunoSEQ multiplex PCR was the method, and the copy in TCRdb shows in-frame clones only, minus some. The repertoire includes more than 150,000 clones, over 60% of them detected once, and 1.5% to 2% sits in the top ten. This TCR was recovered from a young man in good health and CMV-seronegative. The specimen sequenced was PBMCs. The V call is TRBV9, the J call TRBJ2-3; D gene ambiguous. In DNA, the CDR3 is TGTGCCAGCAGCCCGATGCGGATCGGGGATACGCAGTATTTT. It yields the protein CASSPMRIGDTQYF. Based on the CDR3 plus reference TRBV9 and TRBJ2-3, the full variable domain is DSGVTQTPKHLITATGQRVTLRCSPRSGDLSVYWYQQSLDQGLQFLIQYYNGEERAKGNILERFSAQQFPDLHSELNLSSLELGDSALYFCASSPMRIGDTQYFGPGTRLTVL.